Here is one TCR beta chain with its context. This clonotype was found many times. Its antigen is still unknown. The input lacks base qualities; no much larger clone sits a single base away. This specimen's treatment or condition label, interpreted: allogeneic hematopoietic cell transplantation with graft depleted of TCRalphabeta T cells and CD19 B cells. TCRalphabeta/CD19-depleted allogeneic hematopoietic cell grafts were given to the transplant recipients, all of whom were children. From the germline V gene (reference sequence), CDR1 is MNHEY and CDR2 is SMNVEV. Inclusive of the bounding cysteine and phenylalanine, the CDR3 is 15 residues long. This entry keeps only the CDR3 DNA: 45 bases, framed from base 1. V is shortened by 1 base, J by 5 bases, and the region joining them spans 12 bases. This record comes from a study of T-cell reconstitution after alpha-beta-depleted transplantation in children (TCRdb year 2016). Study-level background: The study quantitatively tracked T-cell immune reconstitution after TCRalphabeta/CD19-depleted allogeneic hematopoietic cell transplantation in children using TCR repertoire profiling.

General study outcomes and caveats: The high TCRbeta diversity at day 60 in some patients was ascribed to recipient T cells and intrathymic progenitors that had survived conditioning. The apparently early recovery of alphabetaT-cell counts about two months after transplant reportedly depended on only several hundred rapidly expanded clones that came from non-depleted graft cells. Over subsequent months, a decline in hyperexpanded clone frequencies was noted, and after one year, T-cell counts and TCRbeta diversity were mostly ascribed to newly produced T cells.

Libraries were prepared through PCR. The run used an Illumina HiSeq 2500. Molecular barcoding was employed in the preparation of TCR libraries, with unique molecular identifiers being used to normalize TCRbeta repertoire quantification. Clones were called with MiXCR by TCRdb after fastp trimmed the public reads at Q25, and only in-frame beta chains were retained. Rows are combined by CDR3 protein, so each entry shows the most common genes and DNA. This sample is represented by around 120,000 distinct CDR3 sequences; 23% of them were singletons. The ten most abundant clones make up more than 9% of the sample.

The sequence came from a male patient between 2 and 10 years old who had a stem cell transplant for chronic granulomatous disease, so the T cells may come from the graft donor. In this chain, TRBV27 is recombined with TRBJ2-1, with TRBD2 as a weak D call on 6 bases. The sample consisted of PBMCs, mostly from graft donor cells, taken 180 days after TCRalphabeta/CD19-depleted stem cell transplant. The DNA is TGTGCCAGCAGTTTATTTCGGACTAAGAACAATGAGCAGTTCTTC. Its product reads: CASSLFRTKNNEQFF.